Shown below are 12 T cell receptor beta chains from a single sample sequenced in a study of CD4 T cells in relation to SARS-CoV-2 and coronaviruses. CD4+ T cells from unexposed donors were obtained before the COVID-19 pandemic (2011-2018). Some clones are missing from TCRdb's copy, which holds only in-frame ones; the method was immunoSEQ multiplex PCR. The profile shows approximately 59,000 clones, approximately 87% of them singletons. Specimen: memory CD4+ T cells from PBMCs. Receptor source: a human donor in good health.

Of note for this clone: The same CDR3 arises from other DNA sequences in this sample as well. The chain combines TRBV28 with TRBJ1-3; 7 bases fit TRBD1. J lost 4 bases, V lost 5 bases, and 14 bases had no gene match. Germline V gives CDR1 MDHEN, CDR2 SYDVKM. The length of the CDR3 is 17 residues. DNA for the CDR3: TGTGCCAGCAGTAGCCCCCCAGACAGGGAAGGCGGAAACACCATATATTTT. Its translation is CASSSPPDREGGNTIYF. The entire variable domain, with the rest obtained from reference TRBV28 and TRBJ1-3, is as follows: DVKVTQSSRYLVKRTGEKVFLECVQDMDHENMFWYRQDPGLGLRLIYFSYDVKMKEKGDIPEGYSVSREKKERFSLILESASTNQTSMYLCASSSPPDREGGNTIYFGEGSWLTVV.

This rearrangement joins TRBV25-1 to TRBJ2-1; no clear D gene. Trimming cost V 4 bases and J 8 bases, with 9 bases left between them. Germline CDR1 is MGHDK and CDR2 is SYGVNS. The CDR3 extends over 12 amino acids. CDR3: CASSVSIDEQFF. The CDR3 nucleotides are TGTGCCAGCAGTGTCAGTATCGATGAGCAGTTCTTC.

The DNA of the CDR3 is TGTGCCAGCAGTCCGGGACACTACCAAGAGACCCAGTACTTC. Translation gives CASSPGHYQETQYF. This chain joins TRBV2 and TRBJ2-5; the D gene is possibly TRBD1 (6 bases). CDR1 is SNHLY, CDR2 FYNNEI, per germline. CDR3 length: 14 amino acids. Trimming shortened V by 5 bases and J by 0 bases, and 10 bases separated the two germline ends.

This clone showed up just a few times. This rearrangement joins TRBV7-9 to TRBJ1-6; tentative D call: TRBD1 (5 bases). Trimming cost V 5 bases and J 7 bases, with 15 bases left between them. The germline V gene has CDR1 SEHNR and CDR2 FQNEAQ (reference sequence). The CDR3 has 15 amino acids. This CDR3 reads CASSVFATENSPLHF. DNA for the CDR3: TGTGCCAGCAGCGTGTTCGCGACAGAAAATTCACCCCTCCACTTT.

The CDR3 is CASSDRTDTQYF. The CDR3 bases are TGTGCCAGCAGTGACCGGACGGATACGCAGTATTTT. The J gene is TRBJ2-3, the V gene TRBV2; D uncertain. CDR3 length equals 12 residues. Germline assignment: CDR1 SNHLY and CDR2 FYNNEI. With 3 bases removed from V and 6 bases from J, the gap between germline ends came to 7 bases.

The chain uses TRBV19 and TRBJ1-2; D remains unclear. Trimming cost V 6 bases and J 2 bases, with 10 bases left between them. The CDR3 is made up of 13 amino acids. CDR1 and CDR2 from the germline V gene are LNHDA and SQIVND (reference sequence). CDR3 sequence (DNA): TGTGCCAGTAGGACGGACGGGAACTATGGCTACACCTTC. This sequence encodes CASRTDGNYGYTF.

The table lists this clone with a count of one. The genes are TRBV27 and TRBJ1-1; 7 positions agree with TRBD1. CDR1 and CDR2 (germline): MNHEY, SMNVEV (reference sequence). Trimming cost V 6 bases and J 5 bases; bases outside gene matches: 12. The CDR3 is made up of 15 amino acids. The CDR3 bases are TGTGCCAGCAGACAAACTCCGATGACAGGGACTGAAGCTTTCTTT. It translates to CASRQTPMTGTEAFF.

The chain links TRBV16 to TRBJ2-1; D ambiguous. This CDR3 has 13 residues. The germline V and J ends were trimmed by 2 bases and 9 bases, with 11 bases remaining between them. CDR1 and CDR2 from the germline V gene are KGHSY and FQNENV. CDR3 residues: CASSQRLGGEQFF. The CDR3 nucleotides read TGTGCCAGCAGCCAAAGGCTAGGCGGTGAGCAGTTCTTC.

This rearrangement joins TRBV5-6 to TRBJ2-2; D call uncertain. Germline V gives CDR1 SGHDT, CDR2 YYEEEE. The CDR3 is 15 residues long. V was pared by 0 bases and J by 4 bases, with 10 bases between. This CDR3 reads CASSLVGRVTGELFF. CDR3 coding DNA: TGTGCCAGCAGCTTGGTGGGTAGGGTCACCGGGGAGCTGTTTTTT.

V is TRBV6-1 and J is TRBJ1-1; TRBD1 matches at 12 bases. CDR1 MNHNS and CDR2 SASEGT come from the germline V gene. There are 18 residues in the CDR3. V lost 3 bases, J lost 0 bases, and 8 bases stayed unmatched. CDR3 loop: CASSDYPGTGGLNTEAFF. The CDR3, as DNA: TGTGCCAGCAGTGACTACCCCGGGACAGGGGGCCTGAACACTGAAGCTTTCTTT.

The CDR3 here is CAWTTPGGETQYF. CDR3 coding DNA: TGTGCCTGGACCACCCCAGGCGGCGAGACCCAGTACTTC. The chain combines TRBV30 with TRBJ2-5; D is ambiguous. CDR3 length: 13 amino acids. Trimming stripped 4 bases from V and 5 bases from J, with 14 bases between. Germline CDR1 is GTSNPN and CDR2 is SVGIG (reference sequence).

The chain recombines TRBV15 with TRBJ2-5; TRBD1 is a possible D gene (5 bases). This CDR3 spans 15 amino acids. Trimming left V 1 base short and J 4 bases short, with 13 bases between. Germline V gene sequence: CDR1 LNHNV, CDR2 YYDKDF (reference sequence). The CDR3 reads CATSRGGRDGETQYF. The CDR3 nucleotides read TGTGCCACCAGCAGAGGAGGCAGGGATGGAGAGACCCAGTACTTC.